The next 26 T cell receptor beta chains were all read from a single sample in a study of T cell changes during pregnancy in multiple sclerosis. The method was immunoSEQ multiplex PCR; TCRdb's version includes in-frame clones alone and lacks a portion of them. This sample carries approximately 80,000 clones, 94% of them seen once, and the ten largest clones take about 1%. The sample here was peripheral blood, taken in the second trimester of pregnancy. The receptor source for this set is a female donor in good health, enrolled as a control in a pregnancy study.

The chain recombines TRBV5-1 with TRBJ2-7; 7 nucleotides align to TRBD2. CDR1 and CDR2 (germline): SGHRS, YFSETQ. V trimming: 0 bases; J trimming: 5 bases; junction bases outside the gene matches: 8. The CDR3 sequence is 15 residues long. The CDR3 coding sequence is TGCGCCAGCAGCTTGGATCCGGGAGGTTCCAACGAGCAGTACTTC. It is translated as CASSLDPGGSNEQYF.

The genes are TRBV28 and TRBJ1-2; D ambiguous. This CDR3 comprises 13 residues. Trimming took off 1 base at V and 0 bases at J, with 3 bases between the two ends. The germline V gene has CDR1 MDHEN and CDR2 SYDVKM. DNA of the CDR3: TGTGCCAGCAGTTTATCGGCTAACTATGGCTACACCTTC. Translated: CASSLSANYGYTF.

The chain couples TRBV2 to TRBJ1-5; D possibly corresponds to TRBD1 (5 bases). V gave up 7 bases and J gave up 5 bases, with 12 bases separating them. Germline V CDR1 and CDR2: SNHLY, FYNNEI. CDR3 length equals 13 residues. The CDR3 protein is CASNVQEYQPQHF. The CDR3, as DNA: TGTGCCAGCAATGTACAGGAGTATCAGCCCCAGCATTTT.

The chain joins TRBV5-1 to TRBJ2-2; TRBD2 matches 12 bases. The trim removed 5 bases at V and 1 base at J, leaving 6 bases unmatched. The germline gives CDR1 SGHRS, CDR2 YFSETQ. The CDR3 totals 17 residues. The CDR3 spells CASSPLLAGGNTGELFF. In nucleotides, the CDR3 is TGCGCCAGCAGTCCCTTACTAGCGGGGGGGAACACCGGGGAGCTGTTTTTT.

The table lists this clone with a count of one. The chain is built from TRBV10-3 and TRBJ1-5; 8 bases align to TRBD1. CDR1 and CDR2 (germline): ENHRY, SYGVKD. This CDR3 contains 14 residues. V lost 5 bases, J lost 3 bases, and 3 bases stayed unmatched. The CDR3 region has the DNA TGTGCCATCAGTACAGGGGGTCTCAATCAGCCCCAGCATTTT. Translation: CAISTGGLNQPQHF.

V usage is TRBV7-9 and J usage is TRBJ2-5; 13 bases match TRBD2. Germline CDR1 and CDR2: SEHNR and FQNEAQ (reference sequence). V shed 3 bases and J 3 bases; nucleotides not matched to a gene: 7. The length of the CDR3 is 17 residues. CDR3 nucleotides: TGTGCCAGCAGCTTTGGACTAGCGGGAGTAATGGAAGAGACCCAGTACTTC. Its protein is CASSFGLAGVMEETQYF.

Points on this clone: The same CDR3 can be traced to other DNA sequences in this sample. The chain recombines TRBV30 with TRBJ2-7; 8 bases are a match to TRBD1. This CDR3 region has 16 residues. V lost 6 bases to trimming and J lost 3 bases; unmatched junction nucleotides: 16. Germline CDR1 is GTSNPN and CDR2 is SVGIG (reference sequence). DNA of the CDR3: TGTGCCTGCGACCCCCCGGACAGGGCCTTGTACTACGAGCAGTACTTC. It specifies CACDPPDRALYYEQYF.

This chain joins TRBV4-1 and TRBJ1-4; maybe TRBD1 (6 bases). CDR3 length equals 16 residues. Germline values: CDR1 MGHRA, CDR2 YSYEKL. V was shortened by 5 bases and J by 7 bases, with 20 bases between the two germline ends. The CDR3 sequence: CASSYTPGQGSEKLFF. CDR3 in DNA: TGCGCCAGCAGCTACACCCCAGGGCAGGGGAGTGAAAAACTGTTTTTT.

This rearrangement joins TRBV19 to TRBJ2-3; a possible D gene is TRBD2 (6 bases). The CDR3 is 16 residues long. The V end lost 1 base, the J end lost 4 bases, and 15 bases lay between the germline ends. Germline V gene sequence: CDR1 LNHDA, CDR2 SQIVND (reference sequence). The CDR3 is CASSIGPGTVSDTQYF. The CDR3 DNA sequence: TGTGCCAGTAGTATAGGGCCAGGGACTGTTTCAGATACGCAGTATTTT. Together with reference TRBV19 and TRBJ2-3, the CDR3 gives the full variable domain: DGGITQSPKYLFRKEGQNVTLSCEQNLNHDAMYWYRQDPGQGLRLIYYSQIVNDFQKGDIAEGYSVSREKKESFPLTVTSAQKNPTAFYLCASSIGPGTVSDTQYFGPGTRLTVL.

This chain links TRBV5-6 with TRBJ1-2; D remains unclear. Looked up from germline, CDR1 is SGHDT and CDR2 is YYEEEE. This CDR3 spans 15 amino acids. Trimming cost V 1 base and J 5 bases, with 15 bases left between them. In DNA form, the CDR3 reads TGTGCCAGCAGCTTGTCTGGTGGCAGGTATTATGGCTACACCTTC. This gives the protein CASSLSGGRYYGYTF.

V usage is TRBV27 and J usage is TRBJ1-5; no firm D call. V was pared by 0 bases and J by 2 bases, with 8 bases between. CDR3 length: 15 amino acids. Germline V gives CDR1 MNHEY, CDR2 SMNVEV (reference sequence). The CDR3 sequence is CASSLSLGGNQPQHF. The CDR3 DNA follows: TGTGCCAGCAGTTTATCATTAGGAGGCAATCAGCCCCAGCATTTT.

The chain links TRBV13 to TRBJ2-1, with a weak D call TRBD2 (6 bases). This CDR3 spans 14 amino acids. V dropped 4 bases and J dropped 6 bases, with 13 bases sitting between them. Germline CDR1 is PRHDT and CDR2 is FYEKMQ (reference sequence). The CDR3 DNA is TGTGCCAGCAGCTGGAGGGCTAATGCCAATGAGCAGTTCTTC. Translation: CASSWRANANEQFF.

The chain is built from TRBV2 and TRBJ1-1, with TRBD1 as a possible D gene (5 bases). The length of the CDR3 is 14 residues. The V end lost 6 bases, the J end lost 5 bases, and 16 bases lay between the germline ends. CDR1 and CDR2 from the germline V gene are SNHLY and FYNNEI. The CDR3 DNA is TGTGCCAGCAGACCCAGGGATCACCGAACTGAAGCTTTCTTT. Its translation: CASRPRDHRTEAFF.

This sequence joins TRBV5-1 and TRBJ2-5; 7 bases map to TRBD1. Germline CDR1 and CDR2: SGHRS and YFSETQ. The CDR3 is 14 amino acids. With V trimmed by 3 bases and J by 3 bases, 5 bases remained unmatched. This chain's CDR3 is CASSSLGTEETQYF. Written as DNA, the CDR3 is TGCGCCAGCAGCTCCCTCGGGACAGAAGAGACCCAGTACTTC.

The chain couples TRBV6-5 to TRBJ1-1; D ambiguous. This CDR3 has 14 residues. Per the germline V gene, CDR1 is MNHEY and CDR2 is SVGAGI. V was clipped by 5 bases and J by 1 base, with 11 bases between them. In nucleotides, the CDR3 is TGTGCCAGCAGTACGGTGGAGAGGAACACTGAAGCTTTCTTT. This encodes CASSTVERNTEAFF.

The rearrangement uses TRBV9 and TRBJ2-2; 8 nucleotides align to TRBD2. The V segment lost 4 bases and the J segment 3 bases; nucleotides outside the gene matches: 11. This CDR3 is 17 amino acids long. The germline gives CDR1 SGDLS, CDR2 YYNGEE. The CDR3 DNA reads TGTGCCAGCAGCTCCAGCACGCTAGCGGGTTACACCGGGGAGCTGTTTTTT. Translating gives CASSSSTLAGYTGELFF.

The CDR3 DNA reads as TGTGCCACCAGCAGAGGGGGGACTACCTGGGGAGAGACCCAGTACTTC. Encoded protein: CATSRGGTTWGETQYF. This chain connects TRBV15 to TRBJ2-5, with 7 bases matching TRBD2. Trimming cost V 1 base and J 4 bases; bases outside gene matches: 9. Germline CDR1 reads LNHNV; CDR2 reads YYDKDF (reference sequence). CDR3 length: 16 residues.

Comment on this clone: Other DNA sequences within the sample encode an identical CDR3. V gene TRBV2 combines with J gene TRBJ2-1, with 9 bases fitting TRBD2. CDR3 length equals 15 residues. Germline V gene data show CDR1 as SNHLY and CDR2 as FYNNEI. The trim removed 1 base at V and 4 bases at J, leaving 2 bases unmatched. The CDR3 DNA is TGTGCCAGCAGTGAAGGCCTAGCGGGATACAATGAGCAGTTCTTC. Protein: CASSEGLAGYNEQFF.

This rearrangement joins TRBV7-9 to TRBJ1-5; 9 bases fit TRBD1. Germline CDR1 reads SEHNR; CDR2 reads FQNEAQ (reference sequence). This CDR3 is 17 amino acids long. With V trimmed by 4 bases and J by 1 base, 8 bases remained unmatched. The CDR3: CASSSSWTGVSNQPQHF. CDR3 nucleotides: TGTGCCAGCAGCTCCAGCTGGACAGGGGTGAGCAATCAGCCCCAGCATTTT.

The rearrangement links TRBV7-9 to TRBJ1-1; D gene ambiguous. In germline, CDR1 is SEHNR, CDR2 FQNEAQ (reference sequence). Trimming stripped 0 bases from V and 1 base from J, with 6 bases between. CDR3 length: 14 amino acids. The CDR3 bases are TGTGCCAGCAGCTTAGCTTTGAGGAACACTGAAGCTTTCTTT. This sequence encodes CASSLALRNTEAFF.

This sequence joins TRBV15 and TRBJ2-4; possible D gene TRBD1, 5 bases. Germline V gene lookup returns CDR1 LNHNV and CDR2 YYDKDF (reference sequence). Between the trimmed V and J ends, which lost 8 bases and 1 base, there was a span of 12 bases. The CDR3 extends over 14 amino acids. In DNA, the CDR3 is TGTGCCACCGGGCAGGGCCTTGCCAAAAACATTCAGTACTTC. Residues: CATGQGLAKNIQYF. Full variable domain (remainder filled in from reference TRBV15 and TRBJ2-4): DAMVIQNPRYQVTQFGKPVTLSCSQTLNHNVMYWYQQKSSQAPKLLFHYYDKDFNNEADTPDNFQSRRPNTSFCFLDIRSPGLGDTAMYLCATGQGLAKNIQYFGAGTRLSVL.

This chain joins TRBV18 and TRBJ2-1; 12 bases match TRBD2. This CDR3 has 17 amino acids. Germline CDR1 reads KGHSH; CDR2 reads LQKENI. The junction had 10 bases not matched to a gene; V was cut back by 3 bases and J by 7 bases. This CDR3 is CASSPGLAGQVGNEQFF. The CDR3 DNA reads TGTGCCAGCTCACCGGGACTAGCGGGCCAGGTGGGAAATGAGCAGTTCTTC.

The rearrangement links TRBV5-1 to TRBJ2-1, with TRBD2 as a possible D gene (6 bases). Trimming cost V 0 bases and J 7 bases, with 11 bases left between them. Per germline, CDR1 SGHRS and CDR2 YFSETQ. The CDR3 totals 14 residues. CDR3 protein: CASSLDPSGNEQFF. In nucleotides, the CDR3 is TGCGCCAGCAGCTTGGACCCCAGCGGGAATGAGCAGTTCTTC.

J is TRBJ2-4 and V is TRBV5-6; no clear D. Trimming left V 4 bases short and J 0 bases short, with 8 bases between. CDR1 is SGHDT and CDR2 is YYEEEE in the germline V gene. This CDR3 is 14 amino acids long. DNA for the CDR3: TGTGCCAGCAGCCTGTCGGTAGCCAAAAACATTCAGTACTTC. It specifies CASSLSVAKNIQYF.

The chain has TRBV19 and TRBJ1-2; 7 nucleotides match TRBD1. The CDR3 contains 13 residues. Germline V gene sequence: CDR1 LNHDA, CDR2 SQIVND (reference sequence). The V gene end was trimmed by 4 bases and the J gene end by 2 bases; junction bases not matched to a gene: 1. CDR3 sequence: CASSTGQNYGYTF. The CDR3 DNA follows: TGTGCCAGTAGTACGGGACAGAACTATGGCTACACCTTC.

The CDR3 reads CASSRGQGPYEQYF. The CDR3 coding sequence is TGTGCCAGCAGTCGGGGACAGGGCCCCTACGAGCAGTACTTC. The chain carries TRBV5-8 and TRBJ2-7; TRBD1 agrees at 9 bases. Germline V gene lookup returns CDR1 SGHTS and CDR2 YDEGEE. The CDR3 runs 14 residues. With V trimmed by 5 bases and J by 2 bases, 5 bases remained unmatched.